The 26 T cell receptor beta chains below were found in one sample sequenced in a study of blood T cells in healthy people across ages. Using a J-beta primer mix together with a sample-barcoded 5' primer, a second PCR was run for roughly 6 to 11 cycles. TCRdb fed the 5' RACE reads into MiXCR, producing one record per CDR3 protein. The table includes 850,000 or so distinct CDR3 sequences, 25% to 30% detected once. The sequenced sample was blood. These receptor sequences come from a woman older than 75 in good health.

This clonotype showed up many times. The chain employs TRBV4-3 and TRBJ2-3, with 10 bases matching TRBD2. The CDR3 contains 19 residues. The J segment lost 0 bases and the V segment lost 0 bases, leaving 9 bases of the junction unmatched. Per germline, CDR1 LGHNA and CDR2 YSLEER. The CDR3 region is CASSQDTSGVVFSTDTQYF. The CDR3 nucleotides are TGCGCCAGCAGCCAAGATACTAGCGGGGTCGTTTTTAGCACAGATACGCAGTATTTT.

V gene TRBV7-2 combines with J gene TRBJ1-1, with a tentative D call TRBD1 (6 bases). The germline V gene encodes CDR1 SGHTA and CDR2 FQGNSA. V lost 5 bases, J lost 7 bases, and 14 bases lay in between. The CDR3 contains 13 residues. The CDR3 DNA is TGTGCCAGCAGCGTGGGCCTAGGGGGTGAAGCTTTCTTT. Protein: CASSVGLGGEAFF.

The sample holds many counts of this clonotype. The chain uses TRBV6-2 or TRBV6-3 and TRBJ2-1, with 10 bases aligning to TRBD2. CDR1 is MNHEY, CDR2 SVGEGT, per germline. Trimming at V came to 5 bases and at J to 7 bases, leaving 5 bases not matched to a gene. This CDR3 comprises 14 residues. The CDR3 DNA reads as TGTGCCAGCAGTCGTAGCGGGGGGAGGAATGAGCAGTTCTTC. This codes for CASSRSGGRNEQFF.

This clonotype has only a few counts. V and J are TRBV6-6 and TRBJ1-4; D not resolved. Germline loops: CDR1 MNHNY, CDR2 SVGAGI (reference sequence). V dropped 6 bases and J dropped 5 bases, with 16 bases sitting between them. This CDR3 is 15 amino acids long. CDR3 residues: CASSPDGEANEKLFF. CDR3 sequence (DNA): TGTGCCAGCAGCCCCGACGGGGAAGCGAATGAAAAACTGTTTTTT.

Many counts were recorded for this clonotype. The chain links TRBV5-4 to TRBJ2-1; TRBD1 matches at 7 bases. The CDR3 covers 16 residues. Germline V gene data show CDR1 as SGHNT and CDR2 as YYREEE (reference sequence). V gave up 4 bases and J gave up 0 bases; unmatched junction bases: 7. This CDR3 is CASSPRGLSSYNEQFF. In nucleotides, the CDR3 is TGTGCCAGCAGCCCTAGGGGGCTTAGCTCCTACAATGAGCAGTTCTTC.

The chain joins TRBV11-2 to TRBJ1-2; maybe TRBD1 (6 bases). The V end lost 5 bases, the J end lost 4 bases, and 20 bases lay between the germline ends. The CDR3 is made up of 16 amino acids. Germline V CDR1 and CDR2: SGHAT, FQNNGV. The CDR3 DNA follows: TGTGCCAGCAGCCCGACAGTGGGGGCCGACCTCTATGGCTACACCTTC. It translates to CASSPTVGADLYGYTF.

The chain has TRBV6-6 and TRBJ1-6; maybe TRBD1 (5 bases). The CDR3 runs 16 residues. Trimming pared 7 bases from V and 9 bases from J, leaving 22 bases between. Germline V CDR1 and CDR2: MNHNY, SVGAGI (reference sequence). The CDR3 is CASTQPRAGPLSPLHF. The CDR3 DNA follows: TGTGCCAGCACACAACCAAGGGCAGGGCCTCTTTCACCCCTCCACTTT.

This clonotype has at least ten counts. This chain joins TRBV15 and TRBJ2-7; 7 bases map to TRBD2. V lost 0 bases and J lost 7; bases outside the gene matches: 3. Germline CDR1 is LNHNV and CDR2 is YYDKDF (reference sequence). The CDR3 spans 13 residues. The CDR3 here is CATSRESGGEQYF. The CDR3 DNA reads TGTGCCACCAGCAGAGAATCGGGGGGAGAGCAGTACTTC. The variable domain in full, with the rest retrieved from reference TRBV15 and TRBJ2-7, is DAMVIQNPRYQVTQFGKPVTLSCSQTLNHNVMYWYQQKSSQAPKLLFHYYDKDFNNEADTPDNFQSRRPNTSFCFLDIRSPGLGDTAMYLCATSRESGGEQYFGPGTRLTVT.

Concerning this clonotype itself: Possible read error: a much larger clone is one base away. The chain recombines TRBV7-2 with TRBJ2-3; 9 bases line up with TRBD2. CDR1 is SGHTA, CDR2 FQGNSA, per germline. V was pared by 8 bases and J by 3 bases, with 18 bases of the junction left unmatched. The CDR3 is 18 residues long. The CDR3 DNA sequence: TGTGCCAGCCTCCCTCGGGCGGGGGGGCCGGCAGTAACAGATACGCAGTATTTT. This sequence encodes CASLPRAGGPAVTDTQYF.

In this sample, this clonotype turned up a few times. Since a much larger clone is just one base distant, this may be a read error. This chain links TRBV6-6 with TRBJ2-5; the D gene could be TRBD1 or TRBD2 (5 bases each). Per germline, CDR1 MNHNY and CDR2 SVGAGI (reference sequence). The CDR3 has 12 residues. Trimming shortened V by 5 bases and J by 11 bases, and 15 bases separated the two germline ends. The CDR3 region has the DNA TGTGCCAGCAGTACCCGGGACGGTGAGCAGTACTTC. Protein: CASSTRDGEQYF.

This clonotype was detected only a few times. One base away lies a much larger clone, so this may be a sequencing read error. The chain is built from TRBV4-3 and TRBJ2-3; D is unresolved. This CDR3 is built from 14 residues. Trimming removed 0 bases at V and 8 bases at J, with 12 bases between. CDR1 is LGHNA and CDR2 is YSLEER in the germline V gene. The CDR3, as DNA: TGCGCCAGCAGCCAAGAAAGGACCCGCGGTACGCAGTATTTT. It is translated as CASSQERTRGTQYF.

This clonotype was picked up a small number of times. This rearrangement joins TRBV4-1 to TRBJ1-1, with 7 bases that match TRBD1. Germline trimming cut 2 bases from V and 4 bases from J; bases unmatched to any gene: 4. The CDR3 is made up of 14 amino acids. From germline, CDR1 is MGHRA and CDR2 YSYEKL. The CDR3 region has the DNA TGCGCCAGCAGCCAACCGACAGGGTCCACTGAAGCTTTCTTT. Translation: CASSQPTGSTEAFF.

In this sample, this clonotype turned up a few times. The J gene is TRBJ2-3, the V gene TRBV4-1; the D gene is possibly TRBD2 (7 bases). The CDR3 spans 18 residues. Per germline, CDR1 MGHRA and CDR2 YSYEKL. Between the trimmed V and J ends, which lost 0 bases and 5 bases, there was a span of 21 bases. The CDR3 sequence is CASSQDRFARGARDTQYF. The DNA for the CDR3 is TGCGCCAGCAGCCAAGATCGGTTCGCTCGGGGGGCTAGAGATACGCAGTATTTT.

This clonotype has only a few counts. This sequence joins TRBV7-2 and TRBJ2-7, with a tentative D call TRBD2 (6 bases). Germline-derived CDR1 and CDR2 are SGHTA and FQGNSA. The V and J ends lost 1 base and 3 bases respectively, with 13 bases between them. CDR3 size: 15 residues. The CDR3 spells CASSLGGEEGYEQYF. CDR3 DNA: TGTGCCAGCAGCTTAGGGGGGGAAGAGGGCTACGAGCAGTACTTC.

The CDR3 loop reads CASSLYSAGDRNQPQHF. The CDR3 DNA is TGTGCCAGCAGTTTATATTCGGCAGGGGATAGGAATCAGCCCCAGCATTTT. The V and J genes are TRBV27 and TRBJ1-5; D is possibly TRBD1 (6 bases). Trimming cost V 1 base and J 4 bases, with 17 bases left between them. The CDR3 spans 17 residues. CDR1 MNHEY and CDR2 SMNVEV come from the germline V gene (reference sequence).

This clonotype was observed a handful of times. The chain's CDR3 is CAWSVGPTGDQETQYF. In nucleotides, the CDR3 is TGTGCCTGGAGTGTAGGCCCGACAGGAGATCAAGAGACCCAGTACTTC. The chain carries TRBV30 and TRBJ2-5; possibly TRBD1 for D (6 bases). In germline, CDR1 is GTSNPN, CDR2 SVGIG (reference sequence). Trimming removed 0 bases from V and 2 bases from J, with 16 bases in between. CDR3 length equals 16 residues.

This clonotype was seen more than once but under ten times. The rearrangement links TRBV20-1 to TRBJ1-6; D is uncertain. Germline CDR1 and CDR2: DFQATT and SNEGSKA (reference sequence). The V end was cut by 6 bases, the J end by 0 bases, with 6 bases between. The CDR3 extends over 13 amino acids. CDR3 residues: CSASDSYNSPLHF. In DNA, the CDR3 is TGCAGTGCCTCGGACTCCTATAATTCACCCCTCCACTTT.

This clonotype has more than one count but fewer than ten. A much larger clone differs by one base, so this may be a read error. The chain carries TRBV12-3 or TRBV12-4 and TRBJ1-2, with TRBD1 as a possible D gene (5 bases). This CDR3 is 13 amino acids long. V gave up 6 bases and J gave up 8 bases, with 16 bases separating them. Here the CDR3 reads CASRSGTPHGYTF. CDR3 DNA: TGTGCCAGCAGGTCCGGGACGCCCCACGGCTACACCTTC.

In this sample, this clonotype turned up a few times. V usage is TRBV11-2 and J usage is TRBJ2-1; TRBD2 is a possible D gene (7 bases). Germline loops: CDR1 SGHAT, CDR2 FQNNGV. The CDR3 has 13 amino acids. The V gene lost 1 base and the J gene lost 14 bases, with 15 bases spanning the gap. The CDR3 nucleotides are TGTGCCAGCAGCTTAGTTCGTGGGGGGGCCGAGTTCTTC. The encoded protein is CASSLVRGGAEFF.

The chain couples TRBV30 to TRBJ2-7, with D unclear. The CDR3 consists of 14 residues. The germline gives CDR1 GTSNPN, CDR2 SVGIG (reference sequence). With 4 bases removed from V and 7 bases from J, the gap between germline ends came to 20 bases. Here the CDR3 DNA reads TGTGCCTGGACCTTAGGAAATGCCCGACGGGAGCAGTACTTC. It encodes CAWTLGNARREQYF.

This clonotype showed up just a few times. The CDR3 is CASYSAGATGELFF. The CDR3 DNA sequence: TGTGCCAGCTACTCGGCGGGGGCAACCGGGGAGCTGTTTTTT. V gene TRBV12-3 or TRBV12-4 combines with J gene TRBJ2-2; TRBD2 is a possible D gene (7 bases). V lost 8 bases to trimming and J lost 5 bases, with 15 bases between them. The CDR3 consists of 14 residues.

This rearrangement joins TRBV5-5 to TRBJ1-5; D not resolved. Trimming shortened V by 4 bases and J by 1 base, and 12 bases separated the two germline ends. Germline values: CDR1 SGHKS, CDR2 YYEKEE (reference sequence). This CDR3 region has 15 residues. In nucleotides, the CDR3 is TGTGCCAGCAGCATTGACCCGATCAGCAATCAGCCCCAGCATTTT. It is translated as CASSIDPISNQPQHF.

There are many counts of this clonotype. This chain links TRBV14 with TRBJ2-7, with a weak D call TRBD1 (5 bases). V lost 4 bases and J 6 bases, leaving 31 bases between the germline ends. This CDR3 has 19 amino acids. The germline gives CDR1 SGHDN, CDR2 FVKESK. CDR3 bases: TGTGCCAGCAGCCCTACTCATCAGGGCCGTTCTGCGTTTCAGGGCGAGCAGTACTTC. This codes for CASSPTHQGRSAFQGEQYF.

The table lists this clonotype with many counts. This sequence joins TRBV18 and TRBJ2-3; 9 bases line up with TRBD1. With V trimmed by 4 bases and J by 8 bases, 7 bases remained unmatched. The CDR3 length is 14 residues. CDR1 and CDR2 (germline): KGHSH, LQKENI. For the CDR3, the DNA is TGTGCCAGCTCACGAGAATGGACAGGGGCTACGCAGTATTTT. Its translation: CASSREWTGATQYF. The whole variable domain, filled in from reference TRBV18 and TRBJ2-3, reads NAGVMQNPRHLVRRRGQEARLRCSPMKGHSHVYWYRQLPEEGLKFMVYLQKENIIDESGMPKERFSAEFPKEGPSILRIQQVVRGDSAAYFCASSREWTGATQYFGPGTRLTVL.

This clonotype was counted only a few times. The J gene is TRBJ1-4, the V gene TRBV15; D gene uncertain. This CDR3 is 16 amino acids long. Germline values: CDR1 LNHNV, CDR2 YYDKDF (reference sequence). Trimming left V 7 bases short and J 8 bases short, with 23 bases between. The CDR3 reads CATKREGLSTKEKLFF. CDR3 nucleotides: TGTGCCACCAAAAGAGAAGGGCTCAGTACGAAGGAAAAACTGTTTTTT.

The chain links TRBV12-3 or TRBV12-4 to TRBJ2-3; 10 bases line up with TRBD1. J gave up 6 bases and V 6 bases, and 9 bases lay outside the gene matches. This CDR3 is built from 15 residues. The CDR3 coding sequence is TGTGCCAGCAGGCTCGGGACAGGGGTCCCTGATACGCAGTATTTT. Its translation: CASRLGTGVPDTQYF.